The 5 T cell receptor beta chains below were found in one sample sequenced in a study of blood T cell repertoires in COVID-19. Some clones are missing from TCRdb's copy, which holds only in-frame ones; the method was immunoSEQ multiplex PCR. The sample contains about 170,000 clones, about 85% of which appear only once. The specimen sequenced was peripheral blood. These receptors were obtained from a man aged 60 to 75 who had recovered from COVID-19.

The rearrangement joins TRBV27 to TRBJ2-5; D possibly corresponds to TRBD2 (6 bases). The CDR3 is made up of 15 amino acids. V was pared by 3 bases and J by 14 bases, with 25 bases between. Per germline, CDR1 MNHEY and CDR2 SMNVEV (reference sequence). As DNA, the CDR3 is TGTGCCAGCAGTTTCCGAGGAGGGACGCCAATCATCCTATACTTC. Translation gives CASSFRGGTPIILYF.

The genes are TRBV10-3 and TRBJ2-3; 8 bases are shared with TRBD2. The CDR3 has 13 residues. Germline V gives CDR1 ENHRY, CDR2 SYGVKD. V lost 8 bases and J lost 3; bases outside the gene matches: 4. The CDR3 loop is CAIDRGGTDTQYF. The CDR3 nucleotides read TGTGCCATCGATCGGGGGGGGACAGATACGCAGTATTTT.

The J gene is TRBJ2-2, the V gene TRBV7-2; the match to TRBD1 covers 8 bases. Unmatched junction bases numbered 7, after V lost 1 base and J lost 6 bases. Germline lookup yields CDR1 SGHTA and CDR2 FQGNSA. This CDR3 spans 16 amino acids. The CDR3 DNA reads as TGTGCCAGCAGCTTAGACAGGGGGGTATTCGCCGGGGAGCTGTTTTTT. This translates into CASSLDRGVFAGELFF.

The rearrangement uses TRBV7-2 and TRBJ2-2; unclear D gene. Trimming took 5 bases from V and 3 from J, leaving 19 bases between them. CDR1 SGHTA and CDR2 FQGNSA come from the germline V gene. The CDR3 has 17 residues. The CDR3 nucleotides read TGTGCCAGCAGCCCCCGGATGGGCCAGTGGCACACCGGGGAGCTGTTTTTT. Its translation: CASSPRMGQWHTGELFF.

The chain joins TRBV7-6 to TRBJ2-2, with D perhaps TRBD2 (5 bases). The CDR3 runs to 17 residues. Germline V lookup: CDR1 SGHVS, CDR2 FNYEAQ. Trimming left V 5 bases short and J 2 bases short, with 18 bases between. CDR3 DNA: TGTGCCAGCAGCACCCTAGGCGGCGGGCCTAACACCGGGGAGCTGTTTTTT. Its translation: CASSTLGGGPNTGELFF.